The T cell receptor beta chain described here comes from a study of blood T cells in healthy people across ages. Notes on the study in general: There were more naive CD4+ cells and higher diversity in long-lived donors than in aged donors.

Extractions gave at least 5 micrograms of total RNA per sample. The authors ran a second PCR of roughly 7 to 11 cycles using a sample-barcoded 5' primer and a J-beta primer mix. A single record per CDR3 protein comes from TCRdb applying MiXCR to the 5' RACE reads. Of 250,000 to 300,000 distinct CDR3 sequences listed, 25% to 30% are singletons. About this clonotype: Its antigen is still unknown.

This TCR derives from a woman aged 65 to 85 in good health. The source material was blood.

The CDR3 DNA reads TGTGCCAGCAGTTTTTCACCAAGATTTTCTACGCAGTATTTT. It specifies CASSFSPRFSTQYF. This chain connects TRBV28 to TRBJ2-3; no reliable D call. The ends were cut back, 3 bases at V and 8 bases at J, with 15 bases in the middle. Germline lookup yields CDR1 MDHEN and CDR2 SYDVKM. The CDR3 contains 14 residues.